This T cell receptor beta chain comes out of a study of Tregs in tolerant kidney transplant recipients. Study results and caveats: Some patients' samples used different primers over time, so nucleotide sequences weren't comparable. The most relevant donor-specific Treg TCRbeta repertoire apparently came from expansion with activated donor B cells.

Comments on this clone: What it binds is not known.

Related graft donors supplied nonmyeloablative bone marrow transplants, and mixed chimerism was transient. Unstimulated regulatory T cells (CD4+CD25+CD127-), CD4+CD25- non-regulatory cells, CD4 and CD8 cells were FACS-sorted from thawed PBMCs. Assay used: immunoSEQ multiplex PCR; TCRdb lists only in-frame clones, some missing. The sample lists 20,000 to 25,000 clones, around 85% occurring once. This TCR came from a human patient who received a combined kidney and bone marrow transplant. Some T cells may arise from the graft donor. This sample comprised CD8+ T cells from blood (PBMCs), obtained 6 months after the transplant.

In DNA form, the CDR3 reads TGTGCCAGCAGTTTAGGCGGTTCTAATGGCTACACCTTC. Amino acid sequence: CASSLGGSNGYTF. V and J are TRBV27 and TRBJ1-2; D remains unclear. The CDR3 contains 13 residues. The V end was cut by 2 bases, the J end by 6 bases, with 10 bases between. In germline, CDR1 is MNHEY, CDR2 SMNVEV (reference sequence).